Below are 10 T cell receptor beta chains sequenced from a single sample in a study of blood T cell repertoires in COVID-19. Sequencing used immunoSEQ multiplex PCR; TCRdb keeps in-frame clones, though not all of them. The table has about 220,000 clones, more than 75% seen once; the top ten hold roughly 5.5%. The sequencing input was peripheral blood. The origin of the receptors is a woman aged 70-85 years with COVID-19, enrolled during active disease.

The rearrangement links TRBV5-6 to TRBJ1-3; D gene ambiguous. The CDR3 contains 13 residues. Germline CDR1 and CDR2: SGHDT and YYEEEE. V lost 0 bases and J lost 9, with 10 bases in between. CDR3 protein: CASSLGEPSTIYF. The DNA for the CDR3 is TGTGCCAGCAGCTTGGGTGAGCCAAGCACCATATATTTT.

This clone was seen a few times. The same CDR3 arises from other DNA sequences in this sample as well. The chain carries TRBV18 and TRBJ2-3; TRBD1 matches 12 bases. CDR1 is KGHSH, CDR2 LQKENI, per germline. This CDR3 has 15 residues. V gave up 6 bases and J gave up 5 bases; unmatched junction bases: 6. The CDR3 DNA reads TGTGCCAGCTCGCCTGGGACAGGGGGCAAAGATACGCAGTATTTT. Its protein is CASSPGTGGKDTQYF.

The chain links TRBV4-1 to TRBJ2-4; possibly TRBD2 for D (6 bases). The CDR3 runs 15 residues. Per germline, CDR1 MGHRA and CDR2 YSYEKL. V lost 4 bases to trimming and J lost 5 bases, with 15 bases between them. The CDR3 is CASSPRSSVQNIQYF. CDR3 nucleotides: TGCGCCAGCAGCCCCCGGTCTAGCGTCCAAAACATTCAGTACTTC.

The genes are TRBV6-5 and TRBJ1-1; D call uncertain. CDR1 MNHEY and CDR2 SVGAGI come from the germline V gene. There are 16 residues in the CDR3. V lost 8 bases, J lost 10 bases, and 29 bases lay in between. CDR3 in DNA: TGTGCCAGCTTTTACTATGATGGGGTGGGAGGTGGGCGAGCTTTCTTT. Translating gives CASFYYDGVGGGRAFF.

The chain links TRBV6-6 to TRBJ2-3; 10 bases map to TRBD2. CDR3 size: 14 residues. Per germline, CDR1 MNHNY and CDR2 SVGAGI (reference sequence). The V segment lost 4 bases and the J segment 5 bases; nucleotides outside the gene matches: 3. The CDR3 protein is CASSFLAGEDTQYF. The DNA of the CDR3 is TGTGCCAGCAGTTTTCTAGCGGGAGAAGATACGCAGTATTTT.

The chain couples TRBV7-8 to TRBJ1-2; 9 bases agree with TRBD1. V lost 4 bases to trimming and J lost 3 bases; unmatched junction nucleotides: 12. The CDR3 covers 17 residues. The germline V gene encodes CDR1 SGHVS and CDR2 FQNEAQ. Written as DNA, the CDR3 is TGTGCCAGCAGCTCACGACCGGGACAGGGATCCGACTATGGCTACACCTTC. Its protein product is CASSSRPGQGSDYGYTF. The complete variable domain, with remaining parts taken from reference TRBV7-8 and TRBJ1-2, reads GAGVSQSPRYKVAKRGQDVALRCDPISGHVSLFWYQQALGQGPEFLTYFQNEAQLDKSGLPSDRFFAERPEGSVSTLKIQRTQQEDSAVYLCASSSRPGQGSDYGYTFGSGTRLTVV.

The chain has TRBV19 and TRBJ2-1, with D uncertain. V lost 6 bases and J lost 4, with 7 bases in between. This CDR3 has 12 amino acids. Germline loops: CDR1 LNHDA, CDR2 SQIVND (reference sequence). Here the CDR3 reads CASRTFYNEQFF. In DNA form, the CDR3 reads TGTGCCAGTAGGACTTTTTACAATGAGCAGTTCTTC.

The chain joins TRBV5-6 to TRBJ1-2; possibly TRBD1 for D (6 bases). V was clipped by 0 bases and J by 4 bases, with 10 bases between them. The CDR3 covers 14 residues. The germline V gene has CDR1 SGHDT and CDR2 YYEEEE. This chain's CDR3 is CASSLGQAIYGYTF. The CDR3 region has the DNA TGTGCCAGCAGCTTGGGACAGGCCATCTATGGCTACACCTTC. Complete variable domain (other parts from reference TRBV5-6 and TRBJ1-2): DAGVTQSPTHLIKTRGQQVTLRCSPKSGHDTVSWYQQALGQGPQFIFQYYEEEERQRGNFPDRFSGHQFPNYSSELNVNALLLGDSALYLCASSLGQAIYGYTFGSGTRLTVV.

The chain's CDR3 is CASSQRGITYEQYF. CDR3 nucleotides: TGTGCCAGCAGCCAACGGGGTATCACCTACGAGCAGTACTTC. The J gene is TRBJ2-7, the V gene TRBV14, with D possibly being TRBD2 (5 bases). Trimming shortened V by 2 bases and J by 2 bases, and 10 bases separated the two germline ends. In germline, CDR1 is SGHDN, CDR2 FVKESK. The CDR3 is 14 residues long.

The chain employs TRBV15 and TRBJ1-4; 7 bases map to TRBD1. There are 16 residues in the CDR3. Germline values: CDR1 LNHNV, CDR2 YYDKDF (reference sequence). With 0 bases clipped from V and 7 bases from J, the junction kept 8 bases outside the gene matches. The CDR3 coding sequence is TGTGCCACCAGCAGAGATCTAGGGACAGCCATTGAAAAACTGTTTTTT. It specifies CATSRDLGTAIEKLFF.